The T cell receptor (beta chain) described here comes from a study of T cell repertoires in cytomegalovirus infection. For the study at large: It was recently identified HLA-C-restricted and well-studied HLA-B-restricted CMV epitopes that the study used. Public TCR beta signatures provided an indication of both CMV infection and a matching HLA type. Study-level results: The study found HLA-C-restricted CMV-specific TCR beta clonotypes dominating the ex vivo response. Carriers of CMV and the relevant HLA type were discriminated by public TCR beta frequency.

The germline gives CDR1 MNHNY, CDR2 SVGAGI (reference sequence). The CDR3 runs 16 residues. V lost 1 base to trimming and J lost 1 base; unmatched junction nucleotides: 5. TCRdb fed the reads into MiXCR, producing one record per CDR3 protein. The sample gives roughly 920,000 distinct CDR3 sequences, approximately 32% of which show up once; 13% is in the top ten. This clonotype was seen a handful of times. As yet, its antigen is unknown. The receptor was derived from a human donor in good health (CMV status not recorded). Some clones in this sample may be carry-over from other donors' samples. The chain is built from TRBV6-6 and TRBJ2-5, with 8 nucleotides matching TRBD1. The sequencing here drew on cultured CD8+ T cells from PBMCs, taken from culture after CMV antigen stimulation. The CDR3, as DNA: TGTGCCAGCAGTTACTGGGACAGGACCATCCAAGAGACCCAGTACTTC. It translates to CASSYWDRTIQETQYF.